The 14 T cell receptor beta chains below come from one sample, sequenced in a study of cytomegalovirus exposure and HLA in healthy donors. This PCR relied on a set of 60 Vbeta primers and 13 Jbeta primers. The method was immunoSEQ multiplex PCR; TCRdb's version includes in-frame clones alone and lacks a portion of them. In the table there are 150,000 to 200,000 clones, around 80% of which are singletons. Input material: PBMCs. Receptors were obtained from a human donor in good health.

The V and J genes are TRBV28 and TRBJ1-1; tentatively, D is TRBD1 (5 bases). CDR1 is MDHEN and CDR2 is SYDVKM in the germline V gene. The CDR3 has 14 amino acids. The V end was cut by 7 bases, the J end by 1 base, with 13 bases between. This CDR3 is CASKKTETNTEAFF. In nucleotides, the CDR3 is TGTGCCAGCAAGAAGACAGAGACGAACACTGAAGCTTTCTTT. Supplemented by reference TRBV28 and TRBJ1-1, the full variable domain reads DVKVTQSSRYLVKRTGEKVFLECVQDMDHENMFWYRQDPGLGLRLIYFSYDVKMKEKGDIPEGYSVSREKKERFSLILESASTNQTSMYLCASKKTETNTEAFFGQGTRLTVV.

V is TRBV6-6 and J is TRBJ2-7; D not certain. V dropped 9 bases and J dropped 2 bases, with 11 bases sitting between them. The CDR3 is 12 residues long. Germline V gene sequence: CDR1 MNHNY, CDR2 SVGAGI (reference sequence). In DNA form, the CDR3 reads TGTGCCAGTAGAATTTCAACCTACGAGCAGTACTTC. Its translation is CASRISTYEQYF.

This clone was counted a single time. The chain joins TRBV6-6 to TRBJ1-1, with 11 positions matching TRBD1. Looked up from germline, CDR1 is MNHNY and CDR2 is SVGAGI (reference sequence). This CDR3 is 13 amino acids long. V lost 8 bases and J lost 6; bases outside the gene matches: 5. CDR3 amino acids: CASRGTGGPEAFF. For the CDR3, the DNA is TGTGCCAGCCGCGGGACAGGGGGACCTGAAGCTTTCTTT.

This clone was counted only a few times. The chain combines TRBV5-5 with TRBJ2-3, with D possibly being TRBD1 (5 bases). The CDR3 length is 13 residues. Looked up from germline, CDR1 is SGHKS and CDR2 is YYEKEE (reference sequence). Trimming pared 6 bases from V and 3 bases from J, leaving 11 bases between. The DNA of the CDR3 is TGTGCCAGCAATCCCCAGGGTACAGATACGCAGTATTTT. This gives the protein CASNPQGTDTQYF.

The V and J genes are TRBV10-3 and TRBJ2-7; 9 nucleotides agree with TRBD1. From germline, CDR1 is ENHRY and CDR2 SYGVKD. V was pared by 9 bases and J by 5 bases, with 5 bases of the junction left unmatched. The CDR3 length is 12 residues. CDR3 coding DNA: TGTGCCATACGGGACAGGGACGACGAGCAGTACTTC. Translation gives CAIRDRDDEQYF.

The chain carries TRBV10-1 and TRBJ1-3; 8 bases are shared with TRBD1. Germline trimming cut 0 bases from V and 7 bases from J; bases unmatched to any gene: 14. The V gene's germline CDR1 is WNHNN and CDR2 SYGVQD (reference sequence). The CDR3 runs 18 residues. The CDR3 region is CASSESRGTGGGGNTIYF. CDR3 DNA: TGCGCCAGCAGTGAGTCTAGGGGGACAGGTGGGGGAGGGAACACCATATATTTT.

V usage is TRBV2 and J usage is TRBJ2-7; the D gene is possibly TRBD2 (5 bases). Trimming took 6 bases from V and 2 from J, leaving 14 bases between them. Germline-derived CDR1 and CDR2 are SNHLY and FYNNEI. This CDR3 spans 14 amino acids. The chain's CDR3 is CASRTTYATYEQYF. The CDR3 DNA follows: TGTGCCAGCAGGACTACCTACGCCACCTACGAGCAGTACTTC.

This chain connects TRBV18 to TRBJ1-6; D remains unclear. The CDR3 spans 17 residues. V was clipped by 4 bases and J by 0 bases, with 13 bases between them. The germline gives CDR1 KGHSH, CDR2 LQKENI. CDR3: CASSLLEAGSYNSPLHF. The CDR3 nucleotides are TGTGCCAGCTCACTCTTGGAGGCGGGCTCCTATAATTCACCCCTCCACTTT.

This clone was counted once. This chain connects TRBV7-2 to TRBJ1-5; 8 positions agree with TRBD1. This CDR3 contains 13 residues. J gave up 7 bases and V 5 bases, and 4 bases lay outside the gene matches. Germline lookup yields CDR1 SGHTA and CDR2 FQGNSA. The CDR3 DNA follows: TGTGCCAGCAGCCCAGGGGGCAGGCAGCCCCAGCATTTT. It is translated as CASSPGGRQPQHF.

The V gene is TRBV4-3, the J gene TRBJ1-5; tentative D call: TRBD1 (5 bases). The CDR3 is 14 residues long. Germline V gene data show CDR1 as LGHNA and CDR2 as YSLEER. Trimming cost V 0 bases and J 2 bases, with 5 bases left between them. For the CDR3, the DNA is TGCGCCAGCAGCCAAGAACAGGGCAATCAGCCCCAGCATTTT. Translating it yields CASSQEQGNQPQHF.

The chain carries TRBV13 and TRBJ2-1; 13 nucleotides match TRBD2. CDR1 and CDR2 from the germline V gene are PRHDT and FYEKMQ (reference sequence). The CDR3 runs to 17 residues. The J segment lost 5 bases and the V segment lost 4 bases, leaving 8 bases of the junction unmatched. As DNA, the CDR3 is TGTGCCAGCAGCTGGATGACTAGCGGGGGGACGAACAATGAGCAGTTCTTC. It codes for CASSWMTSGGTNNEQFF.

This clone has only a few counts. For the CDR3, the DNA is TGTGCCATCTGGAGGGACACCGGGGAGCTGTTTTTT. The encoded protein is CAIWRDTGELFF. The V gene is TRBV10-3, the J gene TRBJ2-2; tentatively, D is TRBD2 (6 bases). The germline V and J ends were trimmed by 8 bases and 3 bases, with 7 bases remaining between them. Germline V gene sequence: CDR1 ENHRY, CDR2 SYGVKD. The CDR3 loop spans 12 amino acids.

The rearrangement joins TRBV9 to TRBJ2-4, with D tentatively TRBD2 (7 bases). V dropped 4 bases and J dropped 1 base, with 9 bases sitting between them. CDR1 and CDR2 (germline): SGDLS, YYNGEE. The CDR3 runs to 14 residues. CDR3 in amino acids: CASSSGGAKNIQYF. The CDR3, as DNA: TGTGCCAGCAGCTCGGGGGGCGCCAAAAACATTCAGTACTTC.

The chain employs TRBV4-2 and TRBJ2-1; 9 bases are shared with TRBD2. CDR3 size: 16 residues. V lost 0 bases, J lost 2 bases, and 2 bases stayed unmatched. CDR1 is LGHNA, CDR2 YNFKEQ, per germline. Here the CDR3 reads CASSQERGGPYNEQFF. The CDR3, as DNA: TGTGCCAGCAGCCAAGAGCGGGGGGGGCCCTACAATGAGCAGTTCTTC.